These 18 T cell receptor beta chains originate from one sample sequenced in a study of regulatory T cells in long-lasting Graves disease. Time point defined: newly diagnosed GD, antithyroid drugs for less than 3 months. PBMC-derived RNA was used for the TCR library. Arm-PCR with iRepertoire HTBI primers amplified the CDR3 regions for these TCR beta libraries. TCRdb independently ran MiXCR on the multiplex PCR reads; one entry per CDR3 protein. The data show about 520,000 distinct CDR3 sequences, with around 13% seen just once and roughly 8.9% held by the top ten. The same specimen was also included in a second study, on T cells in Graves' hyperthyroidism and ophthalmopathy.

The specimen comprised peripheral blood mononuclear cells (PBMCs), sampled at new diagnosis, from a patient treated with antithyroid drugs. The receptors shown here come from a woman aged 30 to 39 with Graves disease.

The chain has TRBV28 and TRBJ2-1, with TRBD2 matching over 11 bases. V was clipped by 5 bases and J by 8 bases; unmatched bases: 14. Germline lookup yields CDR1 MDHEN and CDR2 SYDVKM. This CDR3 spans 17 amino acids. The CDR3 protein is CASSTAPTSGSMDEQFF. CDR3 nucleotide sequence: TGTGCCAGCAGTACCGCTCCTACTAGCGGGAGTATGGATGAGCAGTTCTTC.

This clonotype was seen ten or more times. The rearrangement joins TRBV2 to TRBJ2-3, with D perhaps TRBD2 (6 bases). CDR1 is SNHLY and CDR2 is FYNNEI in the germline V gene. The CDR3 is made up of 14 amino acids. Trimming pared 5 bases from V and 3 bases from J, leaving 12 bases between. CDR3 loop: CASSPSGPTDTQYF. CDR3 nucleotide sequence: TGTGCCAGCAGTCCGAGCGGGCCTACAGATACGCAGTATTTT. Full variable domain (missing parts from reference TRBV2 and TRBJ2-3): EPEVTQTPSHQVTQMGQEVILRCVPISNHLYFYWYRQILGQKVEFLVSFYNNEISEKSEIFDDQFSVERPDGSNFTLKIRSTKLEDSAMYFCASSPSGPTDTQYFGPGTRLTVL.

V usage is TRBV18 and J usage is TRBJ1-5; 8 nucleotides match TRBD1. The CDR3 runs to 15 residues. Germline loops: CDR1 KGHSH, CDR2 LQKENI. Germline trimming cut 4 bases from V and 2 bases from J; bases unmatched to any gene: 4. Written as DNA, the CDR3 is TGTGCCAGCTCACTTGGGGGACAGGGCAATCAGCCCCAGCATTTT. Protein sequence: CASSLGGQGNQPQHF. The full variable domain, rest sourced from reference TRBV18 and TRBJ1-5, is NAGVMQNPRHLVRRRGQEARLRCSPMKGHSHVYWYRQLPEEGLKFMVYLQKENIIDESGMPKERFSAEFPKEGPSILRIQQVVRGDSAAYFCASSLGGQGNQPQHFGDGTRLSIL.

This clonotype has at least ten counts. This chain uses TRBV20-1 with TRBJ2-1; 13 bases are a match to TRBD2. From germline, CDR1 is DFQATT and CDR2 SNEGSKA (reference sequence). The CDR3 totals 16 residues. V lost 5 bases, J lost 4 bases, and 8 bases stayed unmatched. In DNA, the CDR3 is TGCAGTGCTGGGGCACCGGGACTAGCGGGATACAATGAGCAGTTCTTC. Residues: CSAGAPGLAGYNEQFF.

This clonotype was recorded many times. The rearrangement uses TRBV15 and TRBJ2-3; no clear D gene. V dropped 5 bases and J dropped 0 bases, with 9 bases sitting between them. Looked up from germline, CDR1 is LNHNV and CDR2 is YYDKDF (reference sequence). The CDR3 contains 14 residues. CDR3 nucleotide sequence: TGTGCCACCAGCTCCAGGTCTAGCACAGATACGCAGTATTTT. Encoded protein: CATSSRSSTDTQYF.

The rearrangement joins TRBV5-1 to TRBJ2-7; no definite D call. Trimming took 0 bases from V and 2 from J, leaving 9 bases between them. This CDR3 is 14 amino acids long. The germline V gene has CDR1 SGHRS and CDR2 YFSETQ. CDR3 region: CASSLVPETYEQYF. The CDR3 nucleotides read TGCGCCAGCAGCTTGGTGCCGGAAACCTACGAGCAGTACTTC.

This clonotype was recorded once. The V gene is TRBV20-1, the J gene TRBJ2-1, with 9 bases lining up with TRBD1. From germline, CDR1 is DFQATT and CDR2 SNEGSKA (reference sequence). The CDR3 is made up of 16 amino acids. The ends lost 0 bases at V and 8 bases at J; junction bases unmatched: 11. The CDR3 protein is CSARDTHRGRGDEQFF. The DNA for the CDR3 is TGCAGTGCTAGAGATACTCACAGGGGGCGCGGCGATGAGCAGTTCTTC.

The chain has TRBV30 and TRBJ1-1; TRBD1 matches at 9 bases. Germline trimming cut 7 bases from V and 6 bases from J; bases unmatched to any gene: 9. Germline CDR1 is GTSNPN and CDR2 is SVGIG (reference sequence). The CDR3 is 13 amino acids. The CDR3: CASNRQGVSEAFF. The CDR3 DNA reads TGTGCCTCGAACAGACAGGGGGTGTCTGAAGCTTTCTTT.

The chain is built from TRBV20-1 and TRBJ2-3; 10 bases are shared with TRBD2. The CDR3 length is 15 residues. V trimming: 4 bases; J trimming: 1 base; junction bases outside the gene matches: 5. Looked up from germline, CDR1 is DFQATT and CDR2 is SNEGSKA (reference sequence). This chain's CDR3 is CSAISGRGGTDTQYF. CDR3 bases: TGCAGTGCTATCAGCGGGAGGGGTGGCACAGATACGCAGTATTTT.

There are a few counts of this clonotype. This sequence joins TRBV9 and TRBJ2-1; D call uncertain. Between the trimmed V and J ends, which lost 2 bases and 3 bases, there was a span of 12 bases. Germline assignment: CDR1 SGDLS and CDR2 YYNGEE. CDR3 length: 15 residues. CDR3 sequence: CASSVLGDYYNEQFF. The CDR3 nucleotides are TGTGCCAGCAGCGTCCTCGGAGATTACTACAATGAGCAGTTCTTC.

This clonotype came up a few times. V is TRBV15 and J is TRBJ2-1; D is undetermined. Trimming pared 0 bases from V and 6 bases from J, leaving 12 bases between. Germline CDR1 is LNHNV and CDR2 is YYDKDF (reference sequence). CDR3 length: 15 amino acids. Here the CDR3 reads CATSRDYRTFNEQFF. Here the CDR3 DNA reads TGTGCCACCAGCAGAGATTATCGTACTTTCAATGAGCAGTTCTTC.

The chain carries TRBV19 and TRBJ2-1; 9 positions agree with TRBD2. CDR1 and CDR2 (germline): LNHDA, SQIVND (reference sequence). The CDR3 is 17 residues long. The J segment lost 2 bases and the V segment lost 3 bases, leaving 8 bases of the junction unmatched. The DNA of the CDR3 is TGTGCCAGTAGTATTAATAGCGGGAGCCGGACCTACAATGAGCAGTTCTTC. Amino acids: CASSINSGSRTYNEQFF.

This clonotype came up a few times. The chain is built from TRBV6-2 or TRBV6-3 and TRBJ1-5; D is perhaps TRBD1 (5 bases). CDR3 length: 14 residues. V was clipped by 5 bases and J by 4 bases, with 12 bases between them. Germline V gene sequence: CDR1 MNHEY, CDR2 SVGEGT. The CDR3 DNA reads TGTGCCAGCAGTCAACAGGTTTGGAATCAGCCCCAGCATTTT. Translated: CASSQQVWNQPQHF.

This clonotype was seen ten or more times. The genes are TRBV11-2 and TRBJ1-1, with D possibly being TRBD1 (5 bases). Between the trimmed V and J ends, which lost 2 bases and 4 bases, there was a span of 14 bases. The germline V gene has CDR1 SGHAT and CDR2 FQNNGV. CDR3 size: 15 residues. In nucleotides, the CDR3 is TGTGCCAGCAGCTTACAGGGCCTCCAGGGCACTGAAGCTTTCTTT. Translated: CASSLQGLQGTEAFF.

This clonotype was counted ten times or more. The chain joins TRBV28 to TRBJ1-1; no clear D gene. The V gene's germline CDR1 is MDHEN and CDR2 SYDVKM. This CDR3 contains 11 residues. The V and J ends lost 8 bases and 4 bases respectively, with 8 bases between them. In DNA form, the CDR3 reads TGTGCCAGCGGGTCGGGCACTGAAGCTTTCTTT. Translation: CASGSGTEAFF.

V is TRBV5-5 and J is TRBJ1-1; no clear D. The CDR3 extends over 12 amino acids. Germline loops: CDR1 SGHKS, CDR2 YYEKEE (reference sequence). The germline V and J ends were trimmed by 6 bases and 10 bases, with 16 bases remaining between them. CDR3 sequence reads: CASIGEESRAFF. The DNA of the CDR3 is TGTGCCAGCATCGGAGAAGAGTCCAGAGCTTTCTTT.

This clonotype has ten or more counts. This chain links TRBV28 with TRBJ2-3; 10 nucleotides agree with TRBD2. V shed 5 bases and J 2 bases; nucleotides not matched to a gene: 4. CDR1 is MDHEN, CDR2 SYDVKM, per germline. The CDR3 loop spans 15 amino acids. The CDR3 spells CASSTSGELTDTQYF. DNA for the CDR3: TGTGCCAGCAGTACTAGCGGGGAACTCACAGATACGCAGTATTTT.

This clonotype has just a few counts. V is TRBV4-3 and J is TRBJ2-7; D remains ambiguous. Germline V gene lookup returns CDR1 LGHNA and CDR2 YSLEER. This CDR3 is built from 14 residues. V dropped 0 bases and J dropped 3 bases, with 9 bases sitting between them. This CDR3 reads CASSQEVWFYEQYF. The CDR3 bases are TGCGCCAGCAGCCAAGAGGTCTGGTTCTACGAGCAGTACTTC.